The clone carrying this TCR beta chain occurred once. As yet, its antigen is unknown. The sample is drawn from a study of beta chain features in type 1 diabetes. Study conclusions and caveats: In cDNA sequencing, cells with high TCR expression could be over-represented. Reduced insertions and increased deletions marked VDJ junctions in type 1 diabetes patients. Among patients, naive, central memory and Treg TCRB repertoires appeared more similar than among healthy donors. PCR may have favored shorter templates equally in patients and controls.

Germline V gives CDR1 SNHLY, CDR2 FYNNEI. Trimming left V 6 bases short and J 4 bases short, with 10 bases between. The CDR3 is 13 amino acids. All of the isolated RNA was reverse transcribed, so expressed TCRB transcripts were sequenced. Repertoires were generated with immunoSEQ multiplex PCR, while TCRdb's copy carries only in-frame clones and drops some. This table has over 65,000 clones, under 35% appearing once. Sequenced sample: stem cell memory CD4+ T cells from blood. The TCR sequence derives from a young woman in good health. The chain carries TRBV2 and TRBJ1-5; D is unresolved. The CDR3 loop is CASSGDGNQPQHF. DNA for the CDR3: TGTGCCAGCAGCGGCGACGGGAATCAGCCCCAGCATTTT.